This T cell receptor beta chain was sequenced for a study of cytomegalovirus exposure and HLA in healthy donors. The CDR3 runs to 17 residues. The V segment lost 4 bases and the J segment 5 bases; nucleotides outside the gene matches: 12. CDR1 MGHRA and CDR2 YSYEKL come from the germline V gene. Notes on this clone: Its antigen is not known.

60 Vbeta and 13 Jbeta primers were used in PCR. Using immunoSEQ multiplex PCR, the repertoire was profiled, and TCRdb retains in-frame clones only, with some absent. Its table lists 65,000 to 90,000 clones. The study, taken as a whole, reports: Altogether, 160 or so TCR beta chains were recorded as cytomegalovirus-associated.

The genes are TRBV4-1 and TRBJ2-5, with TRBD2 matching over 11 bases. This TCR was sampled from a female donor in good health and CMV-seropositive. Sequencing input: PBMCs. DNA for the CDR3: TGCGCCAGCAGCCGAGTCTATAGCGGGGGGGCCAAGGAGACCCAGTACTTC. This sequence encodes CASSRVYSGGAKETQYF.